The source of this TCR beta chain is a study of blood T cell repertoires in COVID-19. Study-level background: Material from acute and convalescent COVID-19 was sourced from the United States, Italy and Spain.

The assay was immunoSEQ multiplex PCR, and TCRdb's table has in-frame clones only and misses some. This sample has under 35,000 clones, with approximately 90% found just once. This CDR3 comprises 12 residues. V lost 8 bases and J 2 bases, leaving 7 bases between the germline ends. Germline V gene data show CDR1 as LGHDT and CDR2 as YNNKEL (reference sequence). The chain combines TRBV3-1 (or the pseudogene TRBV3-2) with TRBJ1-3; D perhaps matches TRBD1 (5 bases). The source of this sequence is a human donor in a cohort sampled during active COVID-19. The material sequenced was peripheral blood. Written as DNA, the CDR3 is TGTGCCAGCTGGGGCGCTGGAAACACCATATATTTT. Translating it yields CASWGAGNTIYF.